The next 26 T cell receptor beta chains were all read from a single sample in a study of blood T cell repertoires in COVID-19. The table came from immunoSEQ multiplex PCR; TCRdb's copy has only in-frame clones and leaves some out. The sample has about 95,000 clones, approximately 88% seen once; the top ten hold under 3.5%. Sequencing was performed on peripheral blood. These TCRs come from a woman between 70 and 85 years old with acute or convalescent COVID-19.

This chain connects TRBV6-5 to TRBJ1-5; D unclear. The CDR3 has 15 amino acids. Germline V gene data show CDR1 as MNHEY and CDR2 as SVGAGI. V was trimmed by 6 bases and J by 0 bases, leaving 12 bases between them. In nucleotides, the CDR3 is TGTGCCAGCAGGACCAGCGTCTATAGCAATCAGCCCCAGCATTTT. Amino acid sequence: CASRTSVYSNQPQHF.

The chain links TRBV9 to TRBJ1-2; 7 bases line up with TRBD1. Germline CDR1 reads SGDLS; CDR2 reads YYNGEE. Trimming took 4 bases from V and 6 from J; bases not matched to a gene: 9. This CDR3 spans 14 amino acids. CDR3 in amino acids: CASSPYRGKDGYTF. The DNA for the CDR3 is TGTGCCAGCAGCCCATACAGGGGCAAGGATGGCTACACCTTC.

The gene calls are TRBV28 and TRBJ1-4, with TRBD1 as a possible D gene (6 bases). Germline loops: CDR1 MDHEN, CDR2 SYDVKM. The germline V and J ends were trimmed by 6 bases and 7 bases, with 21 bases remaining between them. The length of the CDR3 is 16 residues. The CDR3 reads CASRPRGGPGGEKLFF. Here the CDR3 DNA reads TGTGCCAGCAGACCCCGCGGGGGGCCTGGGGGTGAAAAACTGTTTTTT. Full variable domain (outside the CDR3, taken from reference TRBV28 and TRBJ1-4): DVKVTQSSRYLVKRTGEKVFLECVQDMDHENMFWYRQDPGLGLRLIYFSYDVKMKEKGDIPEGYSVSREKKERFSLILESASTNQTSMYLCASRPRGGPGGEKLFFGSGTQLSVL.

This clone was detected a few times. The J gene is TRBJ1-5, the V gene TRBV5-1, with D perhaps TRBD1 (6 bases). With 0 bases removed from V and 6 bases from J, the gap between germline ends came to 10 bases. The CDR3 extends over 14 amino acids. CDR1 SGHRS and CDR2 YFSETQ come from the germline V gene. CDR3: CASSLDRGSQPQHF. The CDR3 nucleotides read TGCGCCAGCAGCTTGGATAGGGGGAGTCAGCCCCAGCATTTT. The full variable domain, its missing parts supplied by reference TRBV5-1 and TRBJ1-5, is KAGVTQTPRYLIKTRGQQVTLSCSPISGHRSVSWYQQTPGQGLQFLFEYFSETQRNKGNFPGRFSGRQFSNSRSEMNVSTLELGDSALYLCASSLDRGSQPQHFGDGTRLSIL.

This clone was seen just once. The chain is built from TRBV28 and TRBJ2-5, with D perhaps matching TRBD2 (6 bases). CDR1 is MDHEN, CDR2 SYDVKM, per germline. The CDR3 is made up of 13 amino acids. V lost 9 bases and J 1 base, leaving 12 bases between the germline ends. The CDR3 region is CASMLSGQETQYF. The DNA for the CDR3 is TGTGCCAGTATGCTTAGCGGCCAAGAGACCCAGTACTTC.

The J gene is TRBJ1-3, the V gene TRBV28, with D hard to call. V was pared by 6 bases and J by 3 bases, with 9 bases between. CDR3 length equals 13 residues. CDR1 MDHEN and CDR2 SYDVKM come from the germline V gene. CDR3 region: CASSRTYGNTIYF. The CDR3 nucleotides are TGTGCCAGCAGCAGGACTTATGGAAACACCATATATTTT.

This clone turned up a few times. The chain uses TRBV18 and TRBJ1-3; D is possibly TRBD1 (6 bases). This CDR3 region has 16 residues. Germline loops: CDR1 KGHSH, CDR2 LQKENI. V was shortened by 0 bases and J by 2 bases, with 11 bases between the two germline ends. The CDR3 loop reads CASSPPGGLTGNTIYF. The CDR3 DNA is TGTGCCAGCTCACCACCGGGGGGGCTCACTGGAAACACCATATATTTT.

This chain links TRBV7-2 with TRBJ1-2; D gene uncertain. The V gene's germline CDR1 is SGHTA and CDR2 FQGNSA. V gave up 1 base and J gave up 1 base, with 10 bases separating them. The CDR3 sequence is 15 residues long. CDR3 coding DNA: TGTGCCAGCAGCTTAGGACCGACAATTAACTATGGCTACACCTTC. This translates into CASSLGPTINYGYTF.

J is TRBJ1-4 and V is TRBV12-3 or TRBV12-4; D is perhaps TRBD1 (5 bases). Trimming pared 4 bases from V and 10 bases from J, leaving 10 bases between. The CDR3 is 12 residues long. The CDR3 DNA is TGTGCCAGCAGTTCGCTCGGGGGAAAACTGTTTTTT. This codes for CASSSLGGKLFF.

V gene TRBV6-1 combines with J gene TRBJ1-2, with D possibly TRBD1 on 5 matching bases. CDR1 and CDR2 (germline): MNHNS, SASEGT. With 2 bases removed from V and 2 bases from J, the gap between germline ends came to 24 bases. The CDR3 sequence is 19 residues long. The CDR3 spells CASSERPKWAGSLNYGYTF. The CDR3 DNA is TGTGCCAGCAGTGAACGTCCGAAGTGGGCAGGGTCCCTCAACTATGGCTACACCTTC.

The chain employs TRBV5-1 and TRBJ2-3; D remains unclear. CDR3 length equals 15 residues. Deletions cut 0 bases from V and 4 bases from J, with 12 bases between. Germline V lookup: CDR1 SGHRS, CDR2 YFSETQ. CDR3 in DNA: TGCGCCAGCAGCTTGGCTTCTGGAGTTGCAGATACGCAGTATTTT. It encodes CASSLASGVADTQYF.

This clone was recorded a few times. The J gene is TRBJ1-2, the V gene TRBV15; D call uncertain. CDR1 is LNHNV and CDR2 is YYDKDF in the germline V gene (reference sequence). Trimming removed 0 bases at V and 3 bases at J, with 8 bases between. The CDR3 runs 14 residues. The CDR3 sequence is CATSRDGGYYGYTF. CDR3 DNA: TGTGCCACCAGCAGAGATGGCGGATACTATGGCTACACCTTC.

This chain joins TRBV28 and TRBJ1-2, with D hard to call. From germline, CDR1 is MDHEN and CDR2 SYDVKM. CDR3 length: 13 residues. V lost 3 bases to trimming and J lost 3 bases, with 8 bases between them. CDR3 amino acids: CASSLSVYYGYTF. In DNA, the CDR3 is TGTGCCAGCAGTTTGTCGGTCTACTATGGCTACACCTTC.

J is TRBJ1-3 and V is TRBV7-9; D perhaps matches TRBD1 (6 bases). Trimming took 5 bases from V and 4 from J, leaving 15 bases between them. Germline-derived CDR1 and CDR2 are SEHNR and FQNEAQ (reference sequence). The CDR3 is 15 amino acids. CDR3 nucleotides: TGTGCCAGCAGCCAAACTACAGGGCTAGGAAACACCATATATTTT. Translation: CASSQTTGLGNTIYF.

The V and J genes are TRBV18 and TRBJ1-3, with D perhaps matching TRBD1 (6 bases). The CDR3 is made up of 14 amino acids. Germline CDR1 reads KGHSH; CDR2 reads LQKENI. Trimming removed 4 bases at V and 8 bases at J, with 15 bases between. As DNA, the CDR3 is TGTGCCAGCTCACTACCGGGGGCGCTGGACACCATATATTTT. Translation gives CASSLPGALDTIYF.

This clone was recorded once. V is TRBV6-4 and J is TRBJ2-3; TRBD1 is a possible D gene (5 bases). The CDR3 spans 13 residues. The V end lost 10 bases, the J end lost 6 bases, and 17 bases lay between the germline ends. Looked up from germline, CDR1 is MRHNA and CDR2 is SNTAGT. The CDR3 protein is CATAIRAVDTQYF. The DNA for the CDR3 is TGTGCCACCGCCATCAGGGCGGTTGATACGCAGTATTTT.

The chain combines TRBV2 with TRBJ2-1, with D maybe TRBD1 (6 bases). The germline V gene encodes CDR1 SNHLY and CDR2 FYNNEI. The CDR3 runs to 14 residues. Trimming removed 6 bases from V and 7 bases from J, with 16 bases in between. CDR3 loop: CASSEEQGLNEQFF. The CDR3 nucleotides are TGTGCCAGCAGCGAGGAACAGGGCCTAAATGAGCAGTTCTTC.

The CDR3: CASKVAGGALQETQYF. The CDR3 nucleotides read TGTGCCAGCAAGGTAGCGGGGGGGGCCCTACAAGAGACCCAGTACTTC. V is TRBV27 and J is TRBJ2-5, with 11 positions matching TRBD2. V shed 7 bases and J 2 bases; nucleotides not matched to a gene: 9. The CDR3 runs 16 residues. Germline lookup yields CDR1 MNHEY and CDR2 SMNVEV (reference sequence).

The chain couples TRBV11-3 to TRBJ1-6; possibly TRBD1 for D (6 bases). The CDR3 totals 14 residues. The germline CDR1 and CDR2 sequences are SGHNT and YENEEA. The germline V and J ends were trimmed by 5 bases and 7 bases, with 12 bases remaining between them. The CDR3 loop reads CASSPGQRNSPLHF. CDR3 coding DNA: TGTGCCAGCAGCCCCGGACAGAGGAATTCACCCCTCCACTTT.

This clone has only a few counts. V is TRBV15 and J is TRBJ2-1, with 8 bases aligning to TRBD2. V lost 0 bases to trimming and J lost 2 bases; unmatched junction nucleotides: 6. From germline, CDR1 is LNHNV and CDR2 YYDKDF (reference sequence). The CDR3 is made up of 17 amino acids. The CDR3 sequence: CATSREWAGGTYNEQFF. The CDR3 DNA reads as TGTGCCACCAGCAGAGAATGGGCGGGGGGCACCTACAATGAGCAGTTCTTC.

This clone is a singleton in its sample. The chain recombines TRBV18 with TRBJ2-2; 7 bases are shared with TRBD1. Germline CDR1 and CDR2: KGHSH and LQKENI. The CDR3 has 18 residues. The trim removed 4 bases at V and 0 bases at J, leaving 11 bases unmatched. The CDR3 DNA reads TGTGCCAGCTCACTCGCCCCGGCGACAGGGACGAACACCGGGGAGCTGTTTTTT. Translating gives CASSLAPATGTNTGELFF.

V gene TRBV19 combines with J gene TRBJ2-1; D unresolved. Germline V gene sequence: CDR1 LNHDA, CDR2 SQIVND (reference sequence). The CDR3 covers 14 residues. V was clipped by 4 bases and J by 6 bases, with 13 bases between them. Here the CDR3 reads CASSTTLRVNEQFF. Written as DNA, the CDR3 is TGTGCCAGTAGTACAACCCTTCGAGTCAATGAGCAGTTCTTC.

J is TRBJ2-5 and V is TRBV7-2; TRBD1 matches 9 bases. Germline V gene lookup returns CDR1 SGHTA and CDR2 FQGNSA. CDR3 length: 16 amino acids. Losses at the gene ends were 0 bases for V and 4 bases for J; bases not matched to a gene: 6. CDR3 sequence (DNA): TGTGCCAGCAGCTTAGCGGGGACAGGGAGGTCAGAGACCCAGTACTTC. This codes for CASSLAGTGRSETQYF.

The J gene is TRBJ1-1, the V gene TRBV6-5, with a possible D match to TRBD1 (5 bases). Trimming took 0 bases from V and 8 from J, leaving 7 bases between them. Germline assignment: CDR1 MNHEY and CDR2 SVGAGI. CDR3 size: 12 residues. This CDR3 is CASSYSGQEAFF. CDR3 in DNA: TGTGCCAGCAGTTACTCGGGGCAGGAAGCTTTCTTT.

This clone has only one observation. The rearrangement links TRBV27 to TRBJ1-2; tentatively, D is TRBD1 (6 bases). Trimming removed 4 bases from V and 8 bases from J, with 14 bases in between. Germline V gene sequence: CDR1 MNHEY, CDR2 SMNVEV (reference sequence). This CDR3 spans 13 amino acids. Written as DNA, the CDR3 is TGTGCCAGCAGTTCACAACAGGGTTGGGGCTACACCTTC. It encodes CASSSQQGWGYTF.

The CDR3 loop is CASINTSGGGSPLHF. In nucleotides, the CDR3 is TGCGCCAGCATCAATACCTCGGGAGGAGGCTCACCCCTCCACTTT. V and J are TRBV10-2 and TRBJ1-6; the D is unclear. Deletions cut 7 bases from V and 10 bases from J, with 20 bases between. The CDR3 consists of 15 residues. CDR1 is WSHSY and CDR2 is SAAADI in the germline V gene.